Listed below are T cell receptor beta chains from one sample, sequenced in a study of glioma-infiltrating T cells. TCRdb used MiXCR to reprocess the multiplex PCR reads, holding one entry per CDR3 protein. The repertoire holds 100,000 to 150,000 distinct CDR3 sequences, with approximately 23% as singletons. The sequencing sample was made of glioma tissue, nonneoplastic brain tissue, or PBMCs (not recorded which). Receptors originate from a human donor with low-grade glioma or glioblastoma, undergoing nonglioma brain surgery, or in good health (not recorded which). CDR3s include the opening cysteine and the closing phenylalanine or tryptophan. The order of the fields is clone size, CDR3 length, J gene, D gene, V gene, CDR3 protein, CDR3 DNA. The D gene is left open where the match is weak. The size of a clone is reported for some rows only, either as once, few or many, or as a class for expanded clones.

>many|11|TRBJ1-2|.|TRBV2
CASKRTYGYTF
TGTGCCAGCAAGAGAACCTATGGCTACACCTTC
>many|14|TRBJ2-5|.|TRBV12-3/TRBV12-4
CASSLLVVKETQYF
TGTGCCAGCAGTCTGTTAGTGGTGAAAGAGACCCAGTACTTC
>many|14|TRBJ1-6|.|TRBV7-6
CASSLGSKNSPLHF
TGTGCCAGCAGCTTAGGCTCAAAAAATTCACCCCTCCACTTT
>many|13|TRBJ2-7|TRBD2|TRBV20-1
CSAPPSGSYEQYF
TGCAGTGCTCCGCCTAGCGGGAGTTACGAGCAGTACTTC
>many|12|TRBJ2-5|.|TRBV5-1
CASSLAQETQYF
TGTGCCAGCAGCTTGGCTCAAGAGACCCAGTACTTC
>many|15|TRBJ2-7|.|TRBV4-3
CASSQDHRGSYEQYF
TGCGCCAGCAGCCAAGACCACCGGGGCTCCTACGAGCAGTACTTC
>many|12|TRBJ2-1|TRBD2|TRBV6-1
CASSTSGNEQFF
TGTGCCAGCAGTACTAGCGGCAATGAGCAGTTCTTC
>.|11|TRBJ2-1|TRBD2|TRBV29-1
CSVQPRGEQFF
TGCAGCGTTCAACCGCGGGGGGAGCAGTTCTTC
>few|12|TRBJ2-7|.|TRBV12-3/TRBV12-4
CASSLSVGEQYF
TGTGCCAGCAGTTTATCGGTTGGCGAGCAGTACTTC
>many|13|TRBJ2-3|.|TRBV4-2
CASSQDDPDTQYF
TGTGCCAGCAGCCAAGACGACCCCGATACGCAGTATTTT
>many|14|TRBJ2-1|.|TRBV19
CASSTPGLVNEQFF
TGTGCCAGTAGTACTCCCGGACTTGTCAATGAGCAGTTCTTC
>.|16|TRBJ2-3|TRBD1|TRBV14
CASSPGQAWKTDTQYF
TGTGCCAGCAGCCCGGGACAGGCATGGAAAACAGATACGCAGTATTTT
>.|19|TRBJ2-2|TRBD2|TRBV27
CASILYPGLAGPNTGELFF
TGTGCCAGCATTTTATACCCTGGATTAGCGGGGCCCAACACCGGGGAGCTGTTTTTT
>many|15|TRBJ2-7|.|TRBV7-2
CASSLNAGRSYEQYF
TGTGCCAGCAGCTTAAATGCGGGAAGGTCCTACGAGCAGTACTTC
>many|14|TRBJ2-1|.|TRBV6-4
CASSEGRGTNEQFF
TGTGCCAGCAGTGAAGGTCGAGGGACGAATGAGCAGTTCTTC
>many|15|TRBJ2-1|.|TRBV5-1
CASSLKGSEYNEQFF
TGCGCCAGCAGCTTGAAGGGGAGTGAATACAATGAGCAGTTCTTC
>many|16|TRBJ2-5|.|TRBV6-2/TRBV6-3
CASSYPPRTTQETQYF
TGTGCCAGCAGTTACCCTCCCCGGACTACCCAAGAGACCCAGTACTTC
>many|13|TRBJ2-5|TRBD2|TRBV24-1
CATSSSTQRGQYF
TGTGCCACCAGCTCCTCAACTCAGCGGGGCCAGTACTTC
>.|16|TRBJ2-2|TRBD2|TRBV2
CASSDGLAYNTGELFF
TGTGCCAGCAGTGATGGACTAGCGTACAACACCGGGGAGCTGTTTTTT
>few|15|TRBJ2-1|TRBD2|TRBV5-1
CASTSGLAGYNEQFF
TGCGCCAGCACTTCGGGACTAGCGGGGTACAATGAGCAGTTCTTC
>many|15|TRBJ2-7|.|TRBV6-1
CASTNKPGSTYEQYF
TGTGCCAGCACCAACAAGCCGGGCAGCACCTACGAGCAGTACTTC
>few|12|TRBJ2-3|.|TRBV30
CAWTAGTDTQYF
TGTGCCTGGACCGCGGGAACAGATACGCAGTATTTT
>many|16|TRBJ2-5|TRBD2|TRBV7-9
CASSPGVAGIQETQYF
TGTGCCAGCAGCCCAGGGGTAGCGGGGATTCAAGAGACCCAGTACTTC
>.|15|TRBJ1-3|.|TRBV19
CASSMEPNSGDTIYF
TGTGCCAGTAGTATGGAACCTAACTCTGGAGACACCATATATTTT
>.|15|TRBJ2-2|.|TRBV4-2
CASSQGQLYPGELFF
TGTGCCAGCAGCCAAGGACAGTTATACCCCGGGGAGCTGTTTTTT
>many|20|TRBJ2-1|TRBD2|TRBV4-1
CASSQDPGSGSYISYNEQFF
TGCGCCAGCAGCCAAGATCCGGGTAGCGGGAGTTATATCTCCTACAATGAGCAGTTCTTC
>.|14|TRBJ2-3|.|TRBV30
CACSGITSTDTQYF
TGTGCCTGTAGTGGTATTACTAGCACAGATACGCAGTATTTT
>many|15|TRBJ2-1|.|TRBV24-1
CATSDQRETGSRQFF
TGTGCCACCAGTGATCAGCGGGAAACAGGGTCCCGACAGTTCTTC
>many|13|TRBJ1-2|.|TRBV4-1
CASSSPSGRGYTF
TGCGCCAGCAGCAGCCCTTCAGGGAGGGGCTACACCTTC
>.|15|TRBJ2-1|.|TRBV4-3
CASSQDVGGVNEQFF
TGCGCCAGCAGCCAAGATGTGGGAGGAGTTAATGAGCAGTTCTTC
>few|14|TRBJ2-7|.|TRBV5-5
CASSLLSVSYEQYF
TGTGCCAGCAGCTTGTTGTCCGTCTCCTACGAGCAGTACTTC
>many|18|TRBJ2-1|TRBD2|TRBV4-1
CASSQKLAGGGRYNEQFF
TGCGCCAGCAGCCAAAAACTAGCGGGAGGAGGCCGGTACAATGAGCAGTTCTTC
>few|16|TRBJ1-4|.|TRBV3-1
CASSQESNRATGKLFF
TGTGCCAGCAGCCAGGAGTCTAATAGAGCCACGGGAAAACTGTTTTTT
>many|14|TRBJ2-7|TRBD1|TRBV6-2/TRBV6-3
CASSYADRGAEQYF
TGTGCCAGCAGTTACGCGGACAGGGGAGCGGAGCAGTACTTC
>many|15|TRBJ2-3|.|TRBV4-2
CASSQDWDGTDTQYF
TGTGCCAGCAGCCAAGATTGGGACGGAACAGATACGCAGTATTTT
>few|15|TRBJ1-4|.|TRBV11-2
CASSLQGGTNEKLFF
TGTGCCAGCAGCTTACAGGGCGGGACTAATGAAAAACTGTTTTTT
>once|12|TRBJ2-7|.|TRBV27
CASRPGVGEQYF
TGTGCCAGCCGACCAGGGGTCGGGGAGCAGTACTTC
>.|13|TRBJ2-3|.|TRBV6-2/TRBV6-3
CASSLTPTDTQYF
TGTGCCAGCAGCCTCACGCCCACAGATACGCAATATTTT
>.|15|TRBJ1-2|.|TRBV3-1
CASSQDLGRSYGYTF
TGTGCCAGCAGCCAAGATCTCGGACGGTCCTATGGCTACACCTTC
>many|15|TRBJ1-1|.|TRBV28
CASSLSSGQNTEAFF
TGTGCCAGCAGTTTGTCAAGCGGACAGAACACTGAAGCTTTCTTT
>many|14|TRBJ2-7|.|TRBV6-1
CASRTTVSSYEQYF
TGTGCCAGCAGGACGACGGTTAGCTCCTACGAGCAGTACTTC
>.|13|TRBJ1-6|.|TRBV6-6
CAGSYSISSPLHF
TGTGCCGGCAGTTACTCGATATCTTCACCCCTCCACTTT
>many|18|TRBJ1-4|TRBD1|TRBV6-1
CASTGTGTSRATNEKLFF
TGTGCCAGCACCGGGACAGGAACAAGTAGGGCAACTAATGAAAAACTGTTTTTT
>once|15|TRBJ2-3|TRBD2|TRBV2
CASSPAGLRADTQYF
TGTGCCAGCAGTCCAGCGGGATTGAGGGCAGATACGCAGTATTTT
>many|14|TRBJ2-7|.|TRBV20-1
CSASTPSHGYEQYF
TGCAGTGCTAGTACGCCGTCCCATGGGTACGAGCAGTACTTC
>many|13|TRBJ2-1|TRBD2|TRBV20-1
CSARREFYNEQFF
TGCAGTGCTAGGCGGGAGTTCTACAATGAGCAGTTCTTC
>.|15|TRBJ1-1|.|TRBV28
CASRLARTANTEAFF
TGTGCCAGCAGATTAGCCAGGACGGCGAACACTGAAGCTTTCTTT
>once|14|TRBJ2-7|.|TRBV11-2
CTSSLHSGVYEQYF
TGTACCAGCAGCCTCCACTCTGGGGTCTACGAGCAGTACTTC
>few|17|TRBJ2-1|TRBD2|TRBV19
CASSIQGLAGAVWEQFF
TGTGCCAGTAGTATTCAGGGACTAGCGGGAGCGGTATGGGAGCAGTTCTTC
>.|15|TRBJ2-3|TRBD2|TRBV20-1
CSVKTREASTDTQYF
TGCAGCGTTAAAACGCGGGAGGCCAGCACAGATACGCAGTATTTT
>.|16|TRBJ1-5|TRBD1|TRBV19
CASSIAGQTSNQPQHF
TGTGCCAGTAGTATCGCGGGACAGACTAGCAATCAGCCCCAGCATTTT
>many|13|TRBJ2-1|.|TRBV7-2
CASSLISVNEQFF
TGTGCCAGCAGCTTAATTTCCGTTAATGAGCAGTTCTTC